Sequencing of this TCR beta chain was carried out in a study of blood T cell repertoires in COVID-19. Study background: In each case, the material was cDNA or gDNA derived from T cells, B-cell-depleted T cells, or PBMCs.

TCRdb keeps only in-frame clones here, not all; method: immunoSEQ multiplex PCR. The sample has over 450,000 clones, approximately 92% seen once; the top ten hold roughly 0.92%. In Seattle, patients joined the study during active infection and were tracked longitudinally. The CDR3 has 17 amino acids. The germline V gene encodes CDR1 MGHRA and CDR2 YSYEKL. The trim removed 0 bases at V and 0 bases at J, leaving 3 bases unmatched. This clonotype was sampled from a man aged 18 to 29 with COVID-19, enrolled during active disease. The sequencing sample was made of peripheral blood. The V call is TRBV4-1, the J call TRBJ1-4, with TRBD1 matching 8 bases. CDR3 residues: CASSQDGTGATNEKLFF. The DNA for the CDR3 is TGCGCCAGCAGCCAAGATGGGACAGGTGCAACTAATGAAAAACTGTTTTTT.